These 25 T cell receptor beta chains share one sample of origin, sequenced in a study of blood T cell repertoires in COVID-19. The repertoire was sequenced with immunoSEQ multiplex PCR; TCRdb's copy has only in-frame clones and lacks some. The sample holds over 110,000 clones; 70% to 80% are singletons and the top ten take approximately 4%. The specimen sequenced was peripheral blood. The source is a man aged 55-75 years with acute or convalescent COVID-19.

This sequence joins TRBV2 and TRBJ2-2; D gene ambiguous. The CDR3 loop spans 11 amino acids. From germline, CDR1 is SNHLY and CDR2 FYNNEI. The V end lost 7 bases, the J end lost 7 bases, and 7 bases lay between the germline ends. This CDR3 reads CASTGFGELFF. In nucleotides, the CDR3 is TGTGCCAGCACAGGTTTCGGGGAGCTGTTTTTT.

The J gene is TRBJ1-5, the V gene TRBV28, with D uncertain. There are 12 residues in the CDR3. Germline loops: CDR1 MDHEN, CDR2 SYDVKM. The V gene lost 4 bases and the J gene lost 5 bases, with 6 bases spanning the gap. CDR3 nucleotides: TGTGCCAGCAGTTCCGGGGATCAGCCCCAGCATTTT. Amino acid sequence: CASSSGDQPQHF.

The chain combines TRBV5-1 with TRBJ1-1; D is possibly TRBD1 (5 bases). The CDR3 runs 15 residues. In germline, CDR1 is SGHRS, CDR2 YFSETQ. Trimming left V 0 bases short and J 4 bases short, with 13 bases between. CDR3: CASSLEDAGGTEAFF. The CDR3, as DNA: TGCGCCAGCAGCTTGGAGGACGCGGGGGGCACTGAAGCTTTCTTT.

The rearrangement joins TRBV7-9 to TRBJ1-1; weak D call: TRBD1 (5 bases). V lost 4 bases and J 4 bases, leaving 13 bases between the germline ends. CDR3 size: 14 residues. Germline lookup yields CDR1 SEHNR and CDR2 FQNEAQ (reference sequence). DNA of the CDR3: TGTGCCAGCAGCTCCCCCGGACAAGTCACTGAAGCTTTCTTT. Its protein is CASSSPGQVTEAFF.

In this sample, this clone turned up once. The CDR3 sequence: CASRTGAHEQYF. The CDR3 bases are TGTGCCAGCAGAACAGGGGCCCACGAGCAGTACTTC. V and J are TRBV6-5 and TRBJ2-7; 7 bases are shared with TRBD1. Trimming cost V 6 bases and J 5 bases; bases outside gene matches: 4. CDR1 is MNHEY and CDR2 is SVGAGI in the germline V gene. The CDR3 spans 12 residues.

J is TRBJ2-3 and V is TRBV27; D not resolved. This CDR3 is 14 amino acids long. CDR1 and CDR2 (germline): MNHEY, SMNVEV (reference sequence). With 1 base removed from V and 1 base from J, the gap between germline ends came to 6 bases. CDR3 DNA sequence: TGTGCCAGCAGTTTATTCCTAGGCACAGATACGCAGTATTTT. Its translation: CASSLFLGTDTQYF.

V usage is TRBV25-1 and J usage is TRBJ1-2; TRBD1 matches at 10 bases. The CDR3 spans 14 residues. V gave up 7 bases and J gave up 2 bases; unmatched junction bases: 4. Germline V gives CDR1 MGHDK, CDR2 SYGVNS. The CDR3 DNA is TGTGCCAGCAACCCGGGACAGGGGAACTATGGCTACACCTTC. Amino acid sequence: CASNPGQGNYGYTF.

This clone was seen a handful of times. V and J are TRBV18 and TRBJ1-5; a possible D gene is TRBD1 (6 bases). Germline values: CDR1 KGHSH, CDR2 LQKENI. Trimming took off 5 bases at V and 7 bases at J, with 18 bases between the two ends. The CDR3 spans 15 residues. Written as DNA, the CDR3 is TGTGCCAGCTCAGACACAGGGAGTGTTTGGCAGCCCCAGCATTTT. Protein sequence: CASSDTGSVWQPQHF.

This sequence joins TRBV6-5 and TRBJ1-1; TRBD1 matches 10 bases. Per the germline V gene, CDR1 is MNHEY and CDR2 is SVGAGI. J gave up 0 bases and V 3 bases, and 1 base lay outside the gene matches. The CDR3 is 15 amino acids. The CDR3 loop reads CASSYGTGVNTEAFF. CDR3 nucleotides: TGTGCCAGCAGTTATGGGACAGGGGTGAACACTGAAGCTTTCTTT.

The chain combines TRBV2 with TRBJ2-5, with 8 nucleotides matching TRBD1. Trimming at V came to 4 bases and at J to 5 bases, leaving 6 bases not matched to a gene. Germline assignment: CDR1 SNHLY and CDR2 FYNNEI. CDR3 length: 14 residues. For the CDR3, the DNA is TGTGCCAGCAGTGTCCGGACAGGGAGCGAGACCCAGTACTTC. The encoded protein is CASSVRTGSETQYF.

This clone was observed a handful of times. V is TRBV7-8 and J is TRBJ2-1, with 7 bases aligning to TRBD1. The trim removed 5 bases at V and 4 bases at J, leaving 11 bases unmatched. The length of the CDR3 is 16 residues. In germline, CDR1 is SGHVS, CDR2 FQNEAQ. CDR3 sequence reads: CASSREAGTAYNEQFF. The DNA for the CDR3 is TGTGCCAGCAGCCGCGAAGCCGGGACAGCGTACAATGAGCAGTTCTTC.

The rearrangement uses TRBV28 and TRBJ1-2; no clear D gene. The CDR3 sequence is 13 residues long. Germline assignment: CDR1 MDHEN and CDR2 SYDVKM. Trimming removed 6 bases at V and 4 bases at J, with 12 bases between. CDR3 nucleotide sequence: TGTGCCAGCAGCCCCGCGATACTCTATGGCTACACCTTC. It encodes CASSPAILYGYTF.

This clone appeared a few times. The chain has TRBV27 and TRBJ1-3; D not certain. This CDR3 spans 13 amino acids. V was pared by 8 bases and J by 0 bases, with 8 bases between. From germline, CDR1 is MNHEY and CDR2 SMNVEV (reference sequence). CDR3 in amino acids: CASGPDSGNTIYF. CDR3 DNA sequence: TGTGCCAGCGGGCCTGACTCTGGAAACACCATATATTTT.

V gene TRBV4-3 combines with J gene TRBJ1-2; TRBD1 agrees at 7 bases. This CDR3 comprises 15 residues. Germline lookup yields CDR1 LGHNA and CDR2 YSLEER. J gave up 7 bases and V 0 bases, and 8 bases lay outside the gene matches. CDR3 loop: CASSQEFTGVGGYTF. The CDR3 nucleotides read TGCGCCAGCAGCCAAGAATTCACAGGGGTGGGTGGCTACACCTTC.

The chain uses TRBV29-1 and TRBJ1-1; no reliable D call. V was shortened by 5 bases and J by 7 bases, with 11 bases between the two germline ends. Germline values: CDR1 SQVTM, CDR2 ANQGSEA. The CDR3 length is 11 residues. CDR3 DNA: TGCAGCGTTTACGCGGCCGATGAAGCTTTCTTT. Encoded protein: CSVYAADEAFF.

The gene calls are TRBV27 and TRBJ1-5, with D unclear. CDR3 length: 14 amino acids. V lost 9 bases and J 3 bases, leaving 15 bases between the germline ends. Germline V gene lookup returns CDR1 MNHEY and CDR2 SMNVEV (reference sequence). The CDR3 nucleotides are TGTGCCAGTCGTCGGGGATTTGACAATCAGCCCCAGCATTTT. It specifies CASRRGFDNQPQHF.

This rearrangement joins TRBV28 to TRBJ1-6; TRBD1 agrees at 8 bases. In germline, CDR1 is MDHEN, CDR2 SYDVKM. The CDR3 has 15 residues. Trimming took 3 bases from V and 10 from J; bases not matched to a gene: 8. Here the CDR3 reads CASSFTAGGRSPLHF. The CDR3 DNA is TGTGCCAGCAGTTTTACGGCAGGGGGCCGGTCACCCCTCCACTTT.

The V call is TRBV5-1, the J call TRBJ1-4; tentative D call: TRBD1 (5 bases). Between the trimmed V and J ends, which lost 1 base and 7 bases, there was a span of 11 bases. The germline V gene has CDR1 SGHRS and CDR2 YFSETQ. This CDR3 region has 14 residues. CDR3 sequence: CASSLTQGGEKLFF. Written as DNA, the CDR3 is TGCGCCAGCAGCTTGACGCAGGGCGGTGAAAAACTGTTTTTT.

The J gene is TRBJ2-2, the V gene TRBV5-1, with a weak D call TRBD1 (6 bases). The CDR3 covers 16 residues. Germline CDR1 is SGHRS and CDR2 is YFSETQ. V shed 8 bases and J shed 2 bases, with 19 bases lying between them. CDR3 in amino acids: CASNNYGTTNTGELFF. CDR3 DNA sequence: TGCGCCAGTAATAACTACGGGACAACCAACACCGGGGAGCTGTTTTTT.

DNA of the CDR3: TGTGCCATCAGAGAGGGGGACACCGGGAATACCGGGGAGCTGTTTTTT. Amino acids: CAIREGDTGNTGELFF. This chain joins TRBV10-3 and TRBJ2-2, with D perhaps matching TRBD1 (6 bases). Germline values: CDR1 ENHRY, CDR2 SYGVKD. The V end was cut by 6 bases, the J end by 5 bases, with 19 bases between. CDR3 length equals 16 residues.

The gene calls are TRBV15 and TRBJ1-4; D remains ambiguous. V was trimmed by 0 bases and J by 8 bases, leaving 7 bases between them. The germline gives CDR1 LNHNV, CDR2 YYDKDF (reference sequence). The CDR3 is 13 amino acids. The CDR3 loop reads CATSREPREKLFF. In DNA, the CDR3 is TGTGCCACCAGCAGAGAACCGAGGGAAAAACTGTTTTTT.

V usage is TRBV6-5 and J usage is TRBJ1-2; 9 nucleotides agree with TRBD1. V shed 6 bases and J 7 bases; nucleotides not matched to a gene: 3. Germline lookup yields CDR1 MNHEY and CDR2 SVGAGI. This CDR3 spans 12 amino acids. The CDR3 loop reads CASSTGGSGYTF. The CDR3 bases are TGTGCCAGCAGCACAGGGGGCAGTGGCTACACCTTC.

V gene TRBV4-2 combines with J gene TRBJ2-5, with D possibly TRBD2 on 5 matching bases. Looked up from germline, CDR1 is LGHNA and CDR2 is YNFKEQ. CDR3 length: 14 amino acids. Deletions cut 0 bases from V and 3 bases from J, with 8 bases between. CDR3 residues: CASSQELGKETQYF. The CDR3, as DNA: TGTGCCAGCAGCCAAGAACTAGGGAAAGAGACCCAGTACTTC.

J is TRBJ2-5 and V is TRBV9; weak D call: TRBD1 (5 bases). The germline CDR1 and CDR2 sequences are SGDLS and YYNGEE. CDR3 length: 14 amino acids. V shed 2 bases and J shed 5 bases, with 13 bases lying between them. The CDR3, as DNA: TGTGCCAGCAGCGTCAGTTCAGGGATGGAGACCCAGTACTTC. Its protein product is CASSVSSGMETQYF.

CDR3: CASSIRGQGNTEAFF. CDR3 bases: TGTGCCAGTAGCATCCGGGGACAGGGGAACACTGAAGCTTTCTTT. The genes are TRBV19 and TRBJ1-1; 9 bases fit TRBD1. This CDR3 is 15 amino acids long. Looked up from germline, CDR1 is LNHDA and CDR2 is SQIVND (reference sequence). V trimming: 6 bases; J trimming: 1 base; junction bases outside the gene matches: 6.